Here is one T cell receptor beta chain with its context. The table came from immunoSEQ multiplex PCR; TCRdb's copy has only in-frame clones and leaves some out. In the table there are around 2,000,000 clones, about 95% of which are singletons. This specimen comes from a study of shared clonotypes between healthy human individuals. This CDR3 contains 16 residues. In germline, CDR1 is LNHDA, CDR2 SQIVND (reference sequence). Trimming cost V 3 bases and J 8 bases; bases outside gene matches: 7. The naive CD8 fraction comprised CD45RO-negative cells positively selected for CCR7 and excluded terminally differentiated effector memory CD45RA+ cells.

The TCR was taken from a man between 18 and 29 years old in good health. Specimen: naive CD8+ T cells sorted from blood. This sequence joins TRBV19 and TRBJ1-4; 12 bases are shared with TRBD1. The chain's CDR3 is CASSIGDRGLQEKLFF. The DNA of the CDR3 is TGTGCCAGTAGTATCGGGGACAGGGGGCTTCAGGAAAAACTGTTTTTT.